The T cell receptor beta chain under discussion was sequenced for a study of T cell repertoires in cytomegalovirus infection. With respect to this clonotype: Its antigen is not identified.

J was trimmed by 5 bases and V by 3 bases; bases with no gene match: 4. This CDR3 spans 14 amino acids. Each CDR3 protein is one row after TCRdb ran MiXCR on the reads. The repertoire consists of about a million distinct CDR3 sequences, with 30% to 40% occurring once and the leading ten covering roughly 13%. The receptor was isolated from a human donor in good health (CMV status not recorded). Some clones in this sample may be carry-over from other donors' samples. The rearrangement links TRBV12-3 or TRBV12-4 to TRBJ2-5; 9 bases line up with TRBD2. Sequences were derived from cultured CD8+ T cells from PBMCs, sampled from culture after CMV antigen stimulation. The DNA for the CDR3 is TGTGCCAGCAGTTTGCGGGGGGGCTTTGAGACCCAGTACTTC. Translating it yields CASSLRGGFETQYF.